This entry features one T cell receptor beta chain sequence. Its cognate antigen has yet to be identified. Base qualities are missing; no much larger clone stands one base away. The library was prepared using the immunoSEQ multiplex PCR assay. Held by TCRdb, this immuneACCESS table contains in-frame sequences only and omits some clones. Under half of the omission traces to an unresolved V gene where checked; the cause of the rest is unknown. The sample yields about 38,000 clones; about nine tenths were counted once. The ten largest clones represent about 0.35% of the sample. Trimming leaves V shorter by 7 bases and J shorter by 2 bases, with the junction holding 10 bases beyond the gene matches. Taken from cysteine to phenylalanine, the CDR3 has 16 residues. Of all the DNA, just the CDR3 is kept, 48 bases in frame from base 1. Via the germline V gene (reference sequence), CDR1 is LNHDA and CDR2 SQIVND.

This sample stems from a study of T cell changes during pregnancy in multiple sclerosis (dated by TCRdb to 2018 to 2020). The study in broad terms: The study looked at changes in the T cell repertoire across pregnancy in women with multiple sclerosis.

The starting material was CD4+ T cells from peripheral blood mononuclear cells, obtained in the third trimester of pregnancy. Recombination linked TRBV19 to TRBJ2-2; 7 nucleotides in the junction match TRBD2. The TCR sequence derives from a female donor in good health, enrolled as a control in a pregnancy study. CDR3 sequence: CASIGWGGSNTGELFF. In nucleotide form, the sequence is TGTGCCAGTATTGGTTGGGGGGGGAGCAACACCGGGGAGCTGTTTTTT.